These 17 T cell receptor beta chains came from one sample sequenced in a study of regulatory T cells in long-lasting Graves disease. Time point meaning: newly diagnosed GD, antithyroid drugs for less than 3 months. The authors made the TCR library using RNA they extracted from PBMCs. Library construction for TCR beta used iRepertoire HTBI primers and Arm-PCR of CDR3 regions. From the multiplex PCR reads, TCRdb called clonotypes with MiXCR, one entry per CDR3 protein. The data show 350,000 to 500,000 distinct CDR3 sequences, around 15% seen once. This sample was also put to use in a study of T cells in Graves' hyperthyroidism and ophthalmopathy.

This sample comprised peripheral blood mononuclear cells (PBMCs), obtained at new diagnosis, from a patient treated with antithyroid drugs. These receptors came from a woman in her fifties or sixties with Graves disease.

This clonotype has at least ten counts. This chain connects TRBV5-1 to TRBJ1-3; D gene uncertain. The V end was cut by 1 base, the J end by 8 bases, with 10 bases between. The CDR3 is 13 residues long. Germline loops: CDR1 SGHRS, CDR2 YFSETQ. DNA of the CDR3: TGCGCCAGCAGCTTGCGCCACGGGGACACCATATATTTT. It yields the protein CASSLRHGDTIYF. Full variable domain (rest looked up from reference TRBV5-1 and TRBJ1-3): KAGVTQTPRYLIKTRGQQVTLSCSPISGHRSVSWYQQTPGQGLQFLFEYFSETQRNKGNFPGRFSGRQFSNSRSEMNVSTLELGDSALYLCASSLRHGDTIYFGEGSWLTVV.

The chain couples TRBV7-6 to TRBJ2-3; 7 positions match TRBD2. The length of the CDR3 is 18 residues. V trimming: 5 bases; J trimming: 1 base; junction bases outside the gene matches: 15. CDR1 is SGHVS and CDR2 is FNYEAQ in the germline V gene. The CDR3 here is CASSDGRVQVRGTDTQYF. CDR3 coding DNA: TGTGCCAGCAGCGATGGGAGGGTCCAGGTACGAGGCACAGATACGCAGTATTTT.

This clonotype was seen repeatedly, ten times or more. The CDR3: CASSITPGQGEDTQYF. CDR3 coding DNA: TGTGCCAGCAGCATAACTCCGGGACAGGGGGAAGATACGCAGTATTTT. V usage is TRBV11-2 and J usage is TRBJ2-3; 11 bases agree with TRBD1. Germline V gene data show CDR1 as SGHAT and CDR2 as FQNNGV. V dropped 5 bases and J dropped 5; count of bases not matched to a gene: 9. The CDR3 spans 16 residues.

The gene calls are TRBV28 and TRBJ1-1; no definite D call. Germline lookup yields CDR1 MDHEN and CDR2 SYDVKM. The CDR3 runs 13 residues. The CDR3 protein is CVVFSIVNTEAFF. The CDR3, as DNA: TGTGTGGTGTTCAGTATCGTGAACACTGAAGCTTTCTTT. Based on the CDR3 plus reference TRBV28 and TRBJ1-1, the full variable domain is DVKVTQSSRYLVKRTGEKVFLECVQDMDHENMFWYRQDPGLGLRLIYFSYDVKMKEKGDIPEGYSVSREKKERFSLILESASTNQTSMYLCVVFSIVNTEAFFGQGTRLTVV.

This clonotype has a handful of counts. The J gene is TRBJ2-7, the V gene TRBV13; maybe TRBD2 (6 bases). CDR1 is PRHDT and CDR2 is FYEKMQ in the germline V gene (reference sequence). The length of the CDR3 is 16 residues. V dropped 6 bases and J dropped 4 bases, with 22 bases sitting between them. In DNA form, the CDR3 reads TGTGCCAGCAGTCTCCTTCGGAGCGGGCCGCCTTACGAGCAGTACTTC. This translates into CASSLLRSGPPYEQYF. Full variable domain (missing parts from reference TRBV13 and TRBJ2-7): AAGVIQSPRHLIKEKRETATLKCYPIPRHDTVYWYQQGPGQDPQFLISFYEKMQSDKGSIPDRFSAQQFSDYHSELNMSSLELGDSALYFCASSLLRSGPPYEQYFGPGTRLTVT.

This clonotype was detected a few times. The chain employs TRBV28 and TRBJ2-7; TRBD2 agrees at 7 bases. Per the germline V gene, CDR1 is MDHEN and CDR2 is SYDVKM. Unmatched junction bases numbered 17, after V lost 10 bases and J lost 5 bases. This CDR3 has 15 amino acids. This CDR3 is CANRPLGEGPHEQYF. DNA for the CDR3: TGTGCCAACAGGCCTTTGGGGGAGGGCCCCCACGAGCAGTACTTC.

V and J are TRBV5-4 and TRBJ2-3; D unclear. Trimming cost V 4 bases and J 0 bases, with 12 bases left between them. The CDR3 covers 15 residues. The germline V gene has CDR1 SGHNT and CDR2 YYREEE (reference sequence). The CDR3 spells CASSQGATSTDTQYF. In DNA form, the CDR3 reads TGTGCCAGCAGCCAAGGAGCCACTAGCACAGATACGCAGTATTTT. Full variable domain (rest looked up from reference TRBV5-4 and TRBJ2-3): ETGVTQSPTHLIKTRGQQVTLRCSSQSGHNTVSWYQQALGQGPQFIFQYYREEENGRGNFPPRFSGLQFPNYSSELNVNALELDDSALYLCASSQGATSTDTQYFGPGTRLTVL.

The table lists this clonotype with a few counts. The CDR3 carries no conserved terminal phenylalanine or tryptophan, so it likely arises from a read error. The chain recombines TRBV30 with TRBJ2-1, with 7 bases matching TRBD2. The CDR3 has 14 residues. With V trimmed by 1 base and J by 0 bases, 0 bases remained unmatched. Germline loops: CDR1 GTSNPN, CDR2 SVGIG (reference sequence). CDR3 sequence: CAWSASGSYNEQFL. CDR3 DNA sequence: TGTGCCTGGAGTGCTAGCGGCTCCTACAATGAGCAGTTCTTA.

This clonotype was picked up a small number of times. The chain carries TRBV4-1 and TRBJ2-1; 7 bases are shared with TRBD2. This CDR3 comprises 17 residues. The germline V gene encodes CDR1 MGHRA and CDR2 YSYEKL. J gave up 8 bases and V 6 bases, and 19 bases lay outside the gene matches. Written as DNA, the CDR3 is TGCGCCAGCAGTCAGCCCCGGCGGGCGGGAGCCTTCTATGAGCAGTTCTTC. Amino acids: CASSQPRRAGAFYEQFF.

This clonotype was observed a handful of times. The CDR3 here is CASSTLGGANVLTF. In nucleotides, the CDR3 is TGTGCCAGCTCCACCCTGGGTGGGGCCAACGTCCTGACTTTC. This sequence joins TRBV28 and TRBJ2-6; no clear D gene. The V gene lost 8 bases and the J gene lost 3 bases, with 11 bases spanning the gap. In germline, CDR1 is MDHEN, CDR2 SYDVKM. This CDR3 has 14 residues.

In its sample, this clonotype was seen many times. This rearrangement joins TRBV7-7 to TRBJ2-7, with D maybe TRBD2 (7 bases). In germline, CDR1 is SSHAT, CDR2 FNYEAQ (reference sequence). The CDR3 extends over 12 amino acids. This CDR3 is CDIGGGPLEQYF. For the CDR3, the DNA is TGTGATATAGGGGGAGGGCCCCTCGAGCAGTACTTC.

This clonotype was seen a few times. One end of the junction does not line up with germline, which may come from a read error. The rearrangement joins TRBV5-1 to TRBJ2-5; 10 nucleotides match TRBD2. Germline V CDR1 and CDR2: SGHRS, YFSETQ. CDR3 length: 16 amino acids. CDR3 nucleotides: TGCGCCAGCAGCTTGGAATCTAGCGGGAGCCAAAAGACCCAGTACTTC. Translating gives CASSLESSGSQKTQYF.

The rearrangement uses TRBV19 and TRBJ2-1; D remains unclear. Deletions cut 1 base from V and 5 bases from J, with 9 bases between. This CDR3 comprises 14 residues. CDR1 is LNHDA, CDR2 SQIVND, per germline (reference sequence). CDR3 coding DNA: TGTGCCAGTAGTATAGCGAGAGGCCACAATGAGCAGTTCTTC. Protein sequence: CASSIARGHNEQFF.

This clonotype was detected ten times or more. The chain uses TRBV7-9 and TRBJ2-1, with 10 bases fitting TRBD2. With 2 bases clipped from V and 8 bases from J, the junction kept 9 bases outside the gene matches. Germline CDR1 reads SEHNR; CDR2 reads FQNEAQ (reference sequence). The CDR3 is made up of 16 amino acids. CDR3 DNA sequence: TGTGCCAGCAGCTTACTAGCGGGGGACCGTGTCTATGAGCAGTTCTTC. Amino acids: CASSLLAGDRVYEQFF. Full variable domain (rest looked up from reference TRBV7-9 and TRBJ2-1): DTGVSQNPRHKITKRGQNVTFRCDPISEHNRLYWYRQTLGQGPEFLTYFQNEAQLEKSRLLSDRFSAERPKGSFSTLEIQRTEQGDSAMYLCASSLLAGDRVYEQFFGPGTRLTVL.

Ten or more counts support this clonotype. CDR3 DNA sequence: TGCAGTGCCAATCTCCACCCCGGGGACACTGAAGCTTTCTTT. Its translation: CSANLHPGDTEAFF. The chain employs TRBV20-1 and TRBJ1-1; D not certain. The CDR3 totals 14 residues. V was shortened by 6 bases and J by 3 bases, with 17 bases between the two germline ends. CDR1 and CDR2 from the germline V gene are DFQATT and SNEGSKA (reference sequence).

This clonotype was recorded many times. The CDR3 reads CAAGTNSGNTIYF. The CDR3 coding sequence is TGTGCCGCCGGGACCAACTCTGGAAACACCATATATTTT. The chain uses TRBV24-1 and TRBJ1-3; D might be TRBD1 (5 bases). With 12 bases removed from V and 0 bases from J, the gap between germline ends came to 11 bases. Germline loops: CDR1 KGHDR, CDR2 SFDVKD. This CDR3 has 13 residues.

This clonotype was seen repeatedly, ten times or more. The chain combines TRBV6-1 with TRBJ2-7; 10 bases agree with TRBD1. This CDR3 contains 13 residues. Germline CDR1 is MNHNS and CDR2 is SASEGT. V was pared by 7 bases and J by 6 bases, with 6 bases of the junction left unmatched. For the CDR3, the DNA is TGTGCCAGCAACCGGGACAGGGGAAGCGAGCAGTACTTC. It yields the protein CASNRDRGSEQYF.